Presented here are 21 T cell receptor beta chains from one specimen sequenced in a study of identical twins. TCRdb reprocessed the 5' RACE reads with MiXCR, giving one entry per CDR3 protein. Of under 900,000 distinct CDR3 sequences in the sample, roughly 18% were seen once. The same data also went into a second study, on T cells expressing NK-cell markers.

The source material was PBMCs. Receptor source: a woman aged 18-29 years in good health.

The chain recombines TRBV7-2 with TRBJ2-3; the D is unclear. The length of the CDR3 is 14 residues. CDR1 SGHTA and CDR2 FQGNSA come from the germline V gene. Trimming left V 1 base short and J 2 bases short, with 7 bases between. The CDR3 here is CASSLEPFTDTQYF. The CDR3 nucleotides are TGTGCCAGCAGCTTAGAACCCTTCACAGATACGCAGTATTTT.

This clonotype appeared a few times. The rearrangement links TRBV5-5 to TRBJ2-5; 11 bases agree with TRBD2. The length of the CDR3 is 17 residues. J gave up 1 base and V 4 bases, and 9 bases lay outside the gene matches. CDR1 is SGHKS, CDR2 YYEKEE, per germline (reference sequence). The CDR3 is CASSQLTGTSGQETQYF. The CDR3 bases are TGTGCCAGCAGCCAGTTAACCGGGACTAGCGGCCAAGAGACCCAGTACTTC. Using reference TRBV5-5 and TRBJ2-5 for the parts outside the CDR3, the full variable domain is DAGVTQSPTHLIKTRGQQVTLRCSPISGHKSVSWYQQVLGQGPQFIFQYYEKEERGRGNFPDRFSARQFPNYSSELNVNALLLGDSALYLCASSQLTGTSGQETQYFGPGTRLLVL.

In its sample, this clonotype was seen a few times. The V call is TRBV20-1, the J call TRBJ2-1; D is tentatively TRBD1 or TRBD2 (6 bases each). V was pared by 6 bases and J by 0 bases, with 18 bases between. This CDR3 has 16 amino acids. Germline CDR1 and CDR2: DFQATT and SNEGSKA (reference sequence). CDR3 nucleotide sequence: TGCAGTGCCTATAGAGTGGGGGGCCTCTCCTACAATGAGCAGTTCTTC. This encodes CSAYRVGGLSYNEQFF.

The CDR3 loop is CASSPVPGQTYGYTF. CDR3 DNA sequence: TGTGCCAGCAGCCCTGTGCCGGGACAGACTTATGGCTACACCTTC. The gene calls are TRBV7-6 and TRBJ1-2; TRBD1 aligns across 7 bases. CDR1 and CDR2 from the germline V gene are SGHVS and FNYEAQ. Trimming cost V 5 bases and J 5 bases; bases outside gene matches: 11. The CDR3 totals 15 residues. The full variable domain, completed using reference TRBV7-6 and TRBJ1-2, is GAGVSQSPRYKVTKRGQDVALRCDPISGHVSLYWYRQALGQGPEFLTYFNYEAQQDKSGLPNDRFSAERPEGSISTLTIQRTEQRDSAMYRCASSPVPGQTYGYTFGSGTRLTVV.

This clonotype was observed a handful of times. The V and J genes are TRBV5-6 and TRBJ2-7, with 9 bases fitting TRBD2. V gave up 5 bases and J gave up 6 bases; unmatched junction bases: 6. The CDR3 has 13 residues. Germline V gives CDR1 SGHDT, CDR2 YYEEEE. The CDR3 region has the DNA TGTGCCAGCAGATTAGCGGGAGTACCCGAGCAGTACTTC. Translation gives CASRLAGVPEQYF.

This clonotype was picked up a small number of times. The chain is built from TRBV5-1 and TRBJ2-1; TRBD2 agrees at 12 bases. The germline CDR1 and CDR2 sequences are SGHRS and YFSETQ. The CDR3 is made up of 14 amino acids. Unmatched junction bases numbered 5, after V lost 9 bases and J lost 4 bases. As DNA, the CDR3 is TGCGCCACCGGGACTAGCGGGTCGTACAATGAGCAGTTCTTC. Residues: CATGTSGSYNEQFF.

V usage is TRBV20-1 and J usage is TRBJ2-3, with TRBD2 matching 8 bases. The CDR3 is made up of 14 amino acids. Germline CDR1 DFQATT, CDR2 SNEGSKA (reference sequence). Trimming cost V 5 bases and J 3 bases; bases outside gene matches: 7. The CDR3 DNA reads as TGCAGTGCTCTGCGGGGGGCAGGGACAGATACGCAGTATTTT. Residues: CSALRGAGTDTQYF.

This clonotype was recorded at least ten times. V is TRBV18 and J is TRBJ1-1, with D uncertain. The CDR3 has 13 amino acids. Germline lookup yields CDR1 KGHSH and CDR2 LQKENI. V shed 5 bases and J shed 6 bases, with 13 bases lying between them. CDR3 amino acids: CASSEGIRAEAFF. The CDR3 DNA is TGTGCCAGCTCAGAGGGCATACGCGCTGAAGCTTTCTTT.

This clonotype appeared many times. V and J are TRBV7-8 and TRBJ2-3; D might be TRBD2 (7 bases). CDR3 length equals 15 residues. Germline V lookup: CDR1 SGHVS, CDR2 FQNEAQ. V lost 2 bases to trimming and J lost 5 bases, with 14 bases between them. The CDR3 nucleotides are TGTGCCAGCAGCTTATTAGGGGGGGTGGTAGATACGCAGTATTTT. This sequence encodes CASSLLGGVVDTQYF. The full variable domain, rest sourced from reference TRBV7-8 and TRBJ2-3, is GAGVSQSPRYKVAKRGQDVALRCDPISGHVSLFWYQQALGQGPEFLTYFQNEAQLDKSGLPSDRFFAERPEGSVSTLKIQRTQQEDSAVYLCASSLLGGVVDTQYFGPGTRLTVL.

This CDR3 is CASSPGSGYEQYF. CDR3 DNA sequence: TGTGCCAGCAGTCCCGGGTCGGGTTACGAGCAGTACTTC. V gene TRBV12-3 or TRBV12-4 combines with J gene TRBJ2-7; unclear D gene. This CDR3 comprises 13 residues. Trimming took 5 bases from V and 4 from J, leaving 12 bases between them.

This clonotype was recorded a few times. The chain uses TRBV6-1 and TRBJ2-3; a possible D gene is TRBD2 (6 bases). The germline CDR1 and CDR2 sequences are MNHNS and SASEGT. The CDR3 runs to 17 residues. The V end was cut by 5 bases, the J end by 6 bases, with 24 bases between. In DNA, the CDR3 is TGTGCCAGCAGTCTCTCTAGACTAGTAGTGGACATTGATACGCAGTATTTT. As protein: CASSLSRLVVDIDTQYF.

This clonotype has more than one count but fewer than ten. This sequence joins TRBV20-1 and TRBJ2-3; 7 bases are shared with TRBD2. V was pared by 5 bases and J by 0 bases, with 5 bases of the junction left unmatched. Germline V lookup: CDR1 DFQATT, CDR2 SNEGSKA (reference sequence). This CDR3 is 14 amino acids long. The CDR3 DNA reads as TGCAGTGCTGGGTATAGCGGGAGCACAGATACGCAGTATTTT. This encodes CSAGYSGSTDTQYF.

This rearrangement joins TRBV12-3 or TRBV12-4 to TRBJ2-7; 7 bases agree with TRBD2. V was clipped by 3 bases and J by 4 bases; unmatched bases: 9. This CDR3 is 15 amino acids long. For the CDR3, the DNA is TGTGCCAGCAGTTTTCAAGCGGGGACGCATTACGAGCAGTACTTC. It yields the protein CASSFQAGTHYEQYF.

This rearrangement joins TRBV29-1 to TRBJ2-7; TRBD1 is a possible D gene (6 bases). CDR3 length equals 13 residues. V lost 1 base to trimming and J lost 4 bases, with 11 bases between them. CDR1 and CDR2 from the germline V gene are SQVTM and ANQGSEA. The CDR3 is CSVEGQGLYEQYF. The CDR3, as DNA: TGCAGCGTTGAAGGCCAGGGGCTATACGAGCAGTACTTC.

The chain recombines TRBV20-1 with TRBJ1-4, with D possibly being TRBD1 (5 bases). Trimming took 7 bases from V and 8 from J, leaving 17 bases between them. The CDR3 runs to 13 residues. Germline CDR1 is DFQATT and CDR2 is SNEGSKA (reference sequence). In DNA form, the CDR3 reads TGCAGTGGCGCAAGGGAGTGGGGGGAAAAACTGTTTTTT. It specifies CSGAREWGEKLFF.

The rearrangement links TRBV5-5 to TRBJ2-2; D is perhaps TRBD1 or TRBD2 (5 bases each). The V and J ends lost 0 bases and 3 bases respectively, with 12 bases between them. The CDR3 sequence is 16 residues long. CDR1 and CDR2 (germline): SGHKS, YYEKEE (reference sequence). The CDR3 is CASSLAPGRYTGELFF. The CDR3 nucleotides read TGTGCCAGCAGCTTGGCCCCAGGGAGATACACCGGGGAGCTGTTTTTT.

This clonotype was detected many times. The chain uses TRBV29-1 and TRBJ2-5; 7 bases line up with TRBD1. The CDR3 totals 12 residues. In germline, CDR1 is SQVTM, CDR2 ANQGSEA. The junction had 3 bases not matched to a gene; V was cut back by 3 bases and J by 5 bases. The CDR3 protein is CSVDRGLETQYF. The CDR3 DNA sequence: TGCAGCGTTGATAGGGGGCTGGAGACCCAGTACTTC.

The chain links TRBV20-1 to TRBJ2-7; D might be TRBD1 (5 bases). Germline CDR1 reads DFQATT; CDR2 reads SNEGSKA (reference sequence). The germline V and J ends were trimmed by 0 bases and 5 bases, with 11 bases remaining between them. The CDR3 runs 13 residues. CDR3 DNA: TGCAGTGCTAGAGAGACAGCCGACGACGAGCAGTACTTC. Protein: CSARETADDEQYF.

This clonotype was seen more than once but under ten times. The rearrangement joins TRBV20-1 to TRBJ1-2, with 8 bases matching TRBD1. The V gene end was trimmed by 3 bases and the J gene end by 7 bases; junction bases not matched to a gene: 10. Germline loops: CDR1 DFQATT, CDR2 SNEGSKA (reference sequence). This CDR3 comprises 14 residues. DNA of the CDR3: TGCAGTGCTAGGAGGGGACAGGCCGGTAGTGGCTACACCTTC. Its protein product is CSARRGQAGSGYTF.

The chain combines TRBV27 with TRBJ2-7; D is possibly TRBD1 (6 bases). The CDR3 runs to 16 residues. CDR1 and CDR2 (germline): MNHEY, SMNVEV (reference sequence). Trimming removed 1 base from V and 7 bases from J, with 20 bases in between. CDR3 protein: CASSLYTGIDYGEQYF. The CDR3 DNA is TGTGCCAGCAGTTTATATACAGGGATTGATTACGGAGAGCAGTACTTC.

This rearrangement joins TRBV5-1 to TRBJ2-1; weak D call: TRBD2 (5 bases). The CDR3 contains 18 residues. V gave up 4 bases and J gave up 0 bases, with 20 bases separating them. CDR1 and CDR2 from the germline V gene are SGHRS and YFSETQ. The CDR3 reads CASSLNPSRRSSYNEQFF. The CDR3 DNA is TGCGCCAGCAGCCTGAACCCTAGCCGTCGTTCCTCCTACAATGAGCAGTTCTTC.